The 4 T cell receptor beta chains in this list originate from one sample, sequenced in a study of blood T cell repertoires in COVID-19. Repertoires were generated with immunoSEQ multiplex PCR, while TCRdb's copy carries only in-frame clones and drops some. The sample lists around 220,000 clones; 80% were seen once. Sample: peripheral blood. The origin of the receptors is a human donor in a cohort sampled during active COVID-19.

The chain carries TRBV27 and TRBJ1-2; 7 bases line up with TRBD1. Germline CDR1 reads MNHEY; CDR2 reads SMNVEV (reference sequence). The CDR3 consists of 13 residues. With 5 bases clipped from V and 5 bases from J, the junction kept 5 bases outside the gene matches. CDR3 in amino acids: CASSETGSYGYTF. For the CDR3, the DNA is TGTGCCAGCAGTGAGACAGGGTCATATGGCTACACCTTC.

CDR3 bases: TGTGCCAGCACCCGGGACAGCTACGAGCAGTACTTC. Protein sequence: CASTRDSYEQYF. J is TRBJ2-7 and V is TRBV28; 7 bases agree with TRBD1. V was clipped by 7 bases and J by 3 bases; unmatched bases: 3. This CDR3 is 12 amino acids long. Germline loops: CDR1 MDHEN, CDR2 SYDVKM.

J is TRBJ1-4 and V is TRBV19; tentatively, D is TRBD1 (6 bases). This CDR3 comprises 15 residues. CDR1 and CDR2 (germline): LNHDA, SQIVND (reference sequence). The germline V and J ends were trimmed by 3 bases and 6 bases, with 14 bases remaining between them. The CDR3 DNA follows: TGTGCCAGTAGTATCGGGGGGACACATTATGAAAAACTGTTTTTT. Amino acid sequence: CASSIGGTHYEKLFF.

The V call is TRBV19, the J call TRBJ1-1; D perhaps matches TRBD1 (5 bases). The CDR3 spans 16 residues. Trimming stripped 5 bases from V and 0 bases from J, with 16 bases between. Germline V gene data show CDR1 as LNHDA and CDR2 as SQIVND (reference sequence). The CDR3 region has the DNA TGTGCCAGTAGTGACCTAGGGGCAGGGATGAACACTGAAGCTTTCTTT. Its translation: CASSDLGAGMNTEAFF.